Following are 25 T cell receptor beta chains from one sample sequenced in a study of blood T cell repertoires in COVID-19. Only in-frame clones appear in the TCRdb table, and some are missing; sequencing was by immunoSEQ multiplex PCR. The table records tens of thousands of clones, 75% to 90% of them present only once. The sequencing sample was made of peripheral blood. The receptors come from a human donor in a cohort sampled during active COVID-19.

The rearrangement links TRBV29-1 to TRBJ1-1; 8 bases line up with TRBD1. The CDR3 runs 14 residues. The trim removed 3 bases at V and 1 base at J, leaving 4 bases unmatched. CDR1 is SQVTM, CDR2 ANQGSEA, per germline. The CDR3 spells CSVEDGTGNTEAFF. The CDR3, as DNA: TGCAGCGTTGAGGATGGGACAGGGAACACTGAAGCTTTCTTT. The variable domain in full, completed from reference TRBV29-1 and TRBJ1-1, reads SAVISQKPSRDICQRGTSLTIQCQVDSQVTMMFWYRQQPGQSLTLIATANQGSEATYESGFVIDKFPISRPNLTFSTLTVSNMSPEDSSIYLCSVEDGTGNTEAFFGQGTRLTVV.

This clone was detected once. Written as DNA, the CDR3 is TGTGCCAGCAGTCTTCCAGCTAACTATGGCTACACCTTC. As protein: CASSLPANYGYTF. The J gene is TRBJ1-2, the V gene TRBV6-5; D is uncertain. V was pared by 5 bases and J by 0 bases, with 7 bases between. CDR3 length: 13 amino acids. The germline CDR1 and CDR2 sequences are MNHEY and SVGAGI.

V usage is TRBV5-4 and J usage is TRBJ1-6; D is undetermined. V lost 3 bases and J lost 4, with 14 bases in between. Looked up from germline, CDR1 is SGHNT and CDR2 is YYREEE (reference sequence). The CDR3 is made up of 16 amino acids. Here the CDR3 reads CASSSLGGAYNSPLHF. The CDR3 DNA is TGTGCCAGCAGCTCGTTAGGAGGAGCGTATAATTCACCCCTCCACTTT.

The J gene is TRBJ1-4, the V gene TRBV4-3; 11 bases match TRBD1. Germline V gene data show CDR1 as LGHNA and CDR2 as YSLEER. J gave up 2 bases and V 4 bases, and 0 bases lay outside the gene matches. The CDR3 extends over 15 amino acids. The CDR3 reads CASSRDRGTNEKLFF. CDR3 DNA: TGCGCCAGCAGCCGGGACAGGGGGACTAATGAAAAACTGTTTTTT.

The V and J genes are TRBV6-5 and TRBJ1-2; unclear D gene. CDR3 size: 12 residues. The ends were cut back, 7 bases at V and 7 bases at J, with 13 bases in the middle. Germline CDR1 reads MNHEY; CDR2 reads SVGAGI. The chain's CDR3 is CASNREGVGYTF. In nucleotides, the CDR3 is TGTGCCAGCAATCGAGAGGGAGTTGGCTACACCTTC.

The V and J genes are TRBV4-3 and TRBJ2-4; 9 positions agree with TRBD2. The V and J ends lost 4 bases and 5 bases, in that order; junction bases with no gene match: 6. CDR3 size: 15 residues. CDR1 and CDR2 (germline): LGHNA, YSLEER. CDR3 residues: CASSLETSGENIQYF. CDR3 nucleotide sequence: TGCGCCAGCAGCCTGGAGACTAGCGGTGAAAACATTCAGTACTTC.

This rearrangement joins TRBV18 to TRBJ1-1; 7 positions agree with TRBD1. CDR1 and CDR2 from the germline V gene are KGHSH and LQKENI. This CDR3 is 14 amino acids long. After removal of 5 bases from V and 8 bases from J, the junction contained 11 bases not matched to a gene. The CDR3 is CASSWGQIGTEAFF. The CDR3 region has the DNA TGTGCCAGCTCATGGGGACAGATCGGCACAGAAGCTTTCTTT.

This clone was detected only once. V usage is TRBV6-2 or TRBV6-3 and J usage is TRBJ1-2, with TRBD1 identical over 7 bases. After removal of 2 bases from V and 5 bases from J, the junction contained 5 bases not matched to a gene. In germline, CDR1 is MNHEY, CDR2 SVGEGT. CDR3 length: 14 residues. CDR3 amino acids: CASSYGGGEYGYTF. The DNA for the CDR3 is TGTGCCAGCAGTTACGGAGGGGGCGAGTATGGCTACACCTTC.

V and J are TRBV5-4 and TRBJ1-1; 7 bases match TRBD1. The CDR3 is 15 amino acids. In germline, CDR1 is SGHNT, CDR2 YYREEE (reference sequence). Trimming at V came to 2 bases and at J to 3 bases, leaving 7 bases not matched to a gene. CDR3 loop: CASSFRGSGDTEAFF. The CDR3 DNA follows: TGTGCCAGCAGCTTCAGGGGGTCAGGGGACACTGAAGCTTTCTTT.

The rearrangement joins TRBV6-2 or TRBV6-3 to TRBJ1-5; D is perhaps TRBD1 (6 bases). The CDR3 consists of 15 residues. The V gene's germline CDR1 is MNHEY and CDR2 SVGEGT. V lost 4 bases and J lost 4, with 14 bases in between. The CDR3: CASSSSNRANQPQHF. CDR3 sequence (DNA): TGTGCCAGCAGTTCTTCAAACAGGGCTAATCAGCCCCAGCATTTT.

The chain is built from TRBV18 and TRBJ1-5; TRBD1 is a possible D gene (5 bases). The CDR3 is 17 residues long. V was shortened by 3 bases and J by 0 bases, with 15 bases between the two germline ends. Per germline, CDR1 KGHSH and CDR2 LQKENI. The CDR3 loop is CASSPQGRTNSNQPQHF. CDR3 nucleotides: TGTGCCAGCTCACCCCAGGGCAGAACCAATAGCAATCAGCCCCAGCATTTT.

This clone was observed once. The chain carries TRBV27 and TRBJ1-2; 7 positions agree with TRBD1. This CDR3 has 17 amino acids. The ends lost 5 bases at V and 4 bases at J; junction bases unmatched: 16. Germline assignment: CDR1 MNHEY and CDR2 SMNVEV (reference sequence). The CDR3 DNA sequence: TGTGCCAGCAGTAAGACAGGGTCGAACCTTGGGGGCTATGGCTACACCTTC. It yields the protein CASSKTGSNLGGYGYTF.

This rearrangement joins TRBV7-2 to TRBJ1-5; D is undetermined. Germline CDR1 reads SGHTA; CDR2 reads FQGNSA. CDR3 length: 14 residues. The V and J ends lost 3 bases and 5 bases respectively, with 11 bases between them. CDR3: CASSLGGSDQPQHF. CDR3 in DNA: TGTGCCAGCAGCTTGGGAGGGTCCGATCAGCCCCAGCATTTT.

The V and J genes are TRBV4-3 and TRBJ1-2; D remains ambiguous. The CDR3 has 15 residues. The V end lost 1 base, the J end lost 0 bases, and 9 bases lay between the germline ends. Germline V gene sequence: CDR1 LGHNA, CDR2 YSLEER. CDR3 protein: CASSQGTEPNYGYTF. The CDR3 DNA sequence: TGCGCCAGCAGCCAAGGTACAGAGCCTAACTATGGCTACACCTTC.

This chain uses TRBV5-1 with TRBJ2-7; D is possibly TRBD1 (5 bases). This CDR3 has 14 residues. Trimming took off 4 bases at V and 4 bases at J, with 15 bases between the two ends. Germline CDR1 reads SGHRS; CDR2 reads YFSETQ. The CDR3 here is CASSVRGRAYEQYF. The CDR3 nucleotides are TGCGCCAGCAGCGTACGAGGCAGGGCTTACGAGCAGTACTTC.

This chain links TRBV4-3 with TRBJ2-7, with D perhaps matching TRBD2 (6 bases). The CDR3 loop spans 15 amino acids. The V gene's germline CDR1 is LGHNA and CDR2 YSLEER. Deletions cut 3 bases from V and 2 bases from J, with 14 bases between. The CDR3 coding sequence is TGCGCCAGCAGCCAGAGGGGAGGTTCCCCCTACGAGCAGTACTTC. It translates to CASSQRGGSPYEQYF.

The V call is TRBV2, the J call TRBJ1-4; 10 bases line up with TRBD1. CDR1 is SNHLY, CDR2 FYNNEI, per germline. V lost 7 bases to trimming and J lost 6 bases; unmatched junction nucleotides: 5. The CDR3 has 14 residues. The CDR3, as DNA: TGTGCCAGCACGGGACAGGGGTTTGATGAAAAACTGTTTTTT. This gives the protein CASTGQGFDEKLFF. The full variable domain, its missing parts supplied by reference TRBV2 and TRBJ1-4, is EPEVTQTPSHQVTQMGQEVILRCVPISNHLYFYWYRQILGQKVEFLVSFYNNEISEKSEIFDDQFSVERPDGSNFTLKIRSTKLEDSAMYFCASTGQGFDEKLFFGSGTQLSVL.

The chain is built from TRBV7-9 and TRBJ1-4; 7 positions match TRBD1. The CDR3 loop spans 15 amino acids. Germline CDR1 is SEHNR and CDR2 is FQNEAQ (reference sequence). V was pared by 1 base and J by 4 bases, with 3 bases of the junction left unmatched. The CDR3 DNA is TGTGCCAGCAGCTTAGGGGACAGAGATAATGAAAAACTGTTTTTT. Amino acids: CASSLGDRDNEKLFF.

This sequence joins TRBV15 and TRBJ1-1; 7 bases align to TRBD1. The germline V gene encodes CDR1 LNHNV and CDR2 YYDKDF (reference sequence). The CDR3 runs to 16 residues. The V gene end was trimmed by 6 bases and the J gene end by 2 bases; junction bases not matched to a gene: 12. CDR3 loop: CATRSQPGQRNTEAFF. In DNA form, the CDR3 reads TGTGCCACCAGAAGCCAACCGGGACAGCGAAACACTGAAGCTTTCTTT.

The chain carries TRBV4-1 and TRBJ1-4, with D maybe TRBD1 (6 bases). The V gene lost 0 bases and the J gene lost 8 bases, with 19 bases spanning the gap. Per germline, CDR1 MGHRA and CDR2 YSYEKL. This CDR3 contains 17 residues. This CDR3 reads CASSQDSLHRAEEKLFF. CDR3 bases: TGCGCCAGCAGCCAAGATTCCCTCCACAGGGCTGAGGAAAAACTGTTTTTT.

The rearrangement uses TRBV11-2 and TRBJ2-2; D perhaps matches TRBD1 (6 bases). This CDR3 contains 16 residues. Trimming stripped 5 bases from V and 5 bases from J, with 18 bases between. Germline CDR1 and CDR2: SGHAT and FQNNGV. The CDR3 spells CASSRSRGPGTGELFF. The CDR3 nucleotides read TGTGCCAGCAGCAGAAGCAGGGGACCCGGGACCGGGGAGCTGTTTTTT. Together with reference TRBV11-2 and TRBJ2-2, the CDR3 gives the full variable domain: EAGVAQSPRYKIIEKRQSVAFWCNPISGHATLYWYQQILGQGPKLLIQFQNNGVVDDSQLPKDRFSAERLKGVDSTLKIQPAKLEDSAVYLCASSRSRGPGTGELFFGEGSRLTVL.

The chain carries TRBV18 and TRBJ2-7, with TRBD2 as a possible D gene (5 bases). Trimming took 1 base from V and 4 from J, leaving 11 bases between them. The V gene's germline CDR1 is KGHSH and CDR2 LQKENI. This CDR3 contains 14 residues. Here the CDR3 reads CASSPLEGKYEQYF. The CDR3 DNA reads TGTGCCAGCTCACCACTAGAGGGAAAATACGAGCAGTACTTC.

This CDR3 is CASSMMREGSYGYTF. DNA of the CDR3: TGTGCCAGTAGTATGATGAGGGAAGGAAGCTATGGCTACACCTTC. The V gene is TRBV19, the J gene TRBJ1-2; D not certain. The germline V gene encodes CDR1 LNHDA and CDR2 SQIVND (reference sequence). The V end lost 3 bases, the J end lost 4 bases, and 15 bases lay between the germline ends. The CDR3 contains 15 residues.

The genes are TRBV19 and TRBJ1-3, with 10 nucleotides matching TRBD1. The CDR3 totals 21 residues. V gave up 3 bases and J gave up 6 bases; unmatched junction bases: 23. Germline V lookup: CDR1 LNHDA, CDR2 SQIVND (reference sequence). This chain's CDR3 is CASSILLRGTGAGGRLNTIYF. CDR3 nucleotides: TGTGCCAGTAGTATCTTACTGCGTGGGACAGGGGCCGGCGGTCGCTTAAACACCATATATTTT.

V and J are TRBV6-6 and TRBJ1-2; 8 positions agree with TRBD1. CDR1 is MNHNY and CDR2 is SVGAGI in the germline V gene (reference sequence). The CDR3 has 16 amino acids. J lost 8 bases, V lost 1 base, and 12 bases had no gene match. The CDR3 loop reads CASSYYLGQGGAGYTF. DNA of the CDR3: TGTGCCAGCAGTTACTACCTAGGACAGGGCGGCGCCGGCTACACCTTC.